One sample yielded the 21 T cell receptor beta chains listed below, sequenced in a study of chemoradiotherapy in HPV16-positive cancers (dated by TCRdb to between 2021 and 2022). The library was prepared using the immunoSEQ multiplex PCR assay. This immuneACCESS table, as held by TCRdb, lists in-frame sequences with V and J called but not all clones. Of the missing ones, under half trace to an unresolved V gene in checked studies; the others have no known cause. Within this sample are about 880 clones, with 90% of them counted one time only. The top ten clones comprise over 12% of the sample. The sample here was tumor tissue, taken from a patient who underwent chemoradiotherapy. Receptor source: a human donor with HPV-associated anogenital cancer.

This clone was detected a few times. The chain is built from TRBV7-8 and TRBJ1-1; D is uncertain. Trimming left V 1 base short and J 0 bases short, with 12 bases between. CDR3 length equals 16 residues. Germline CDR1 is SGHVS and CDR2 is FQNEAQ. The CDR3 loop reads CASSLGSLAMNTEAFF. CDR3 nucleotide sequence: TGTGCCAGCAGCTTAGGGAGTCTGGCTATGAACACTGAAGCTTTCTTT.

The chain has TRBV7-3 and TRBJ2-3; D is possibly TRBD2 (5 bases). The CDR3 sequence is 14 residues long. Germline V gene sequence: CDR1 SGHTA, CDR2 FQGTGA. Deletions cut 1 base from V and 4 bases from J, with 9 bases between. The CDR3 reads CASSLNAGSDTQYF. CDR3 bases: TGTGCCAGCAGCTTAAACGCGGGTTCAGATACGCAGTATTTT.

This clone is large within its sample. The CDR3 is CASRNWTAWGYTF. The CDR3 DNA follows: TGTGCCAGCAGAAACTGGACAGCGTGGGGCTACACCTTC. The chain recombines TRBV6-6 with TRBJ1-2; perhaps TRBD1 as D (6 bases). CDR1 MNHNY and CDR2 SVGAGI come from the germline V gene (reference sequence). Trimming shortened V by 6 bases and J by 8 bases, and 16 bases separated the two germline ends. This CDR3 spans 13 amino acids.

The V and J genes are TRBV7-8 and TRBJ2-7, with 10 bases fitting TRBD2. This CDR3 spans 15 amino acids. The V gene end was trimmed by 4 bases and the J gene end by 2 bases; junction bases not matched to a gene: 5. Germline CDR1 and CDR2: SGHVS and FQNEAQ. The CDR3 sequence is CASSSYLAGAYEQYF. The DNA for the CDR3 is TGTGCCAGCAGCTCCTATCTAGCGGGAGCCTACGAGCAGTACTTC.

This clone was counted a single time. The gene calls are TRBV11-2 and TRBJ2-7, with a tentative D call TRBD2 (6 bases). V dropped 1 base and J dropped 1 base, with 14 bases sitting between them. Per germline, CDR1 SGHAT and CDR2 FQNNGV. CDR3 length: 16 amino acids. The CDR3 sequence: CASSLGTGTLSYEQYF. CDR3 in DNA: TGTGCCAGCAGCTTAGGCACCGGGACTCTTTCCTACGAGCAGTACTTC.

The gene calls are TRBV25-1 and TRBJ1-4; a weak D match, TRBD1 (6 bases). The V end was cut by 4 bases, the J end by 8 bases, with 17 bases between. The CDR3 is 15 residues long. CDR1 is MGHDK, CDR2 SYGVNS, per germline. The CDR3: CASSVAGEGGEKLFF. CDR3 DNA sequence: TGTGCCAGCAGTGTTGCAGGGGAAGGGGGGGAAAAACTGTTTTTT. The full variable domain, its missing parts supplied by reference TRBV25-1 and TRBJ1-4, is EADIYQTPRYLVIGTGKKITLECSQTMGHDKMYWYQQDPGMELHLIHYSYGVNSTEKGDLSSESTVSRIRTEHFPLTLESARPSHTSQYLCASSVAGEGGEKLFFGSGTQLSVL.

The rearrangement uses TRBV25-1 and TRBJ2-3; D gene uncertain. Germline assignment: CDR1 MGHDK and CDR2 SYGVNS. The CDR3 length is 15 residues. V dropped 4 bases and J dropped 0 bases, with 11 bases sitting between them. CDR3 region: CASSATLYSTDTQYF. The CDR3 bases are TGTGCCAGCAGTGCGACTCTCTATAGCACAGATACGCAGTATTTT. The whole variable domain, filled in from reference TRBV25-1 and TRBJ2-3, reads EADIYQTPRYLVIGTGKKITLECSQTMGHDKMYWYQQDPGMELHLIHYSYGVNSTEKGDLSSESTVSRIRTEHFPLTLESARPSHTSQYLCASSATLYSTDTQYFGPGTRLTVL.

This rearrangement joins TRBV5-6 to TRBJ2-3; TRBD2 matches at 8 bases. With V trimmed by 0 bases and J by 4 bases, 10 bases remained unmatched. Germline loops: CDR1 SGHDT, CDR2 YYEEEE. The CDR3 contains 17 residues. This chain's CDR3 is CASSLGRRGREADTQYF. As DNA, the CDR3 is TGTGCCAGCAGCTTGGGCCGTAGAGGGCGGGAGGCAGATACGCAGTATTTT.

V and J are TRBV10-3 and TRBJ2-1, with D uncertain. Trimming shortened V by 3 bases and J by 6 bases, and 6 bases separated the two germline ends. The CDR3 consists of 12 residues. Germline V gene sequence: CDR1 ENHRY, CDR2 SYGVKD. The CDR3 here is CAISDGFNEQFF. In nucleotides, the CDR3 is TGTGCCATCAGTGATGGGTTCAATGAGCAGTTCTTC.

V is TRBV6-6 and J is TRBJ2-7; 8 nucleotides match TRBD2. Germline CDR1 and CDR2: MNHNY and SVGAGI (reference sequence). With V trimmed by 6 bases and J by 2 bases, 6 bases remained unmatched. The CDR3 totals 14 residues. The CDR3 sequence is CASSYSGVTYEQYF. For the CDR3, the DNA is TGTGCCAGCAGCTATAGCGGGGTTACCTACGAGCAGTACTTC.

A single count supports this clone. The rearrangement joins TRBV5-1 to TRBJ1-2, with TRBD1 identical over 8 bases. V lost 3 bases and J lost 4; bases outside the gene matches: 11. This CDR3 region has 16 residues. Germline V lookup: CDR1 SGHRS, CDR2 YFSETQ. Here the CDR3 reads CASSWGTGLSGYGYTF. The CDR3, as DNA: TGCGCCAGCAGCTGGGGGACAGGATTATCTGGCTATGGCTACACCTTC.

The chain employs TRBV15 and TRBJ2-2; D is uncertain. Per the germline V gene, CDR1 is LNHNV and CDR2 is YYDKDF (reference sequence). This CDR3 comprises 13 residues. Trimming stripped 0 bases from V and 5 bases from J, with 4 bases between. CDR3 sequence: CATSREGTGELFF. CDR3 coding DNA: TGTGCCACCAGCAGAGAGGGTACCGGGGAGCTGTTTTTT.

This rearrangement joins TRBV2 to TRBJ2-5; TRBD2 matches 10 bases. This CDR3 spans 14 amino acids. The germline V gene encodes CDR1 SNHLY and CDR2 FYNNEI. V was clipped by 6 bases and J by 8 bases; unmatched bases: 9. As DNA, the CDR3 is TGTGCCAGCAGATTAGAGACTAGCGGGTATACCCAGTACTTC. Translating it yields CASRLETSGYTQYF.

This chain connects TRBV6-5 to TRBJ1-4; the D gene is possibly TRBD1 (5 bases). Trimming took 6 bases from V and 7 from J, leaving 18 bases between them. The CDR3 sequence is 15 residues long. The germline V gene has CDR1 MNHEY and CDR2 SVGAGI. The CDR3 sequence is CASRPRTLAVEKLFF. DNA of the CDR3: TGTGCCAGCAGACCCCGGACACTGGCTGTTGAAAAACTGTTTTTT.

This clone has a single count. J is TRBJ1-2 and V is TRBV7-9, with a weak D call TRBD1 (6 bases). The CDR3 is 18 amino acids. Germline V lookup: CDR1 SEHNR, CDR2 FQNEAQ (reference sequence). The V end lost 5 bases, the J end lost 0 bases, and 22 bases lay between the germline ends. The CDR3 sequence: CASSQPRTATRANYGYTF. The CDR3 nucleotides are TGTGCCAGCAGCCAGCCGAGGACAGCGACTAGAGCTAACTATGGCTACACCTTC. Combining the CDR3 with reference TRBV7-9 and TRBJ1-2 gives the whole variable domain DTGVSQNPRHKITKRGQNVTFRCDPISEHNRLYWYRQTLGQGPEFLTYFQNEAQLEKSRLLSDRFSAERPKGSFSTLEIQRTEQGDSAMYLCASSQPRTATRANYGYTFGSGTRLTVV.

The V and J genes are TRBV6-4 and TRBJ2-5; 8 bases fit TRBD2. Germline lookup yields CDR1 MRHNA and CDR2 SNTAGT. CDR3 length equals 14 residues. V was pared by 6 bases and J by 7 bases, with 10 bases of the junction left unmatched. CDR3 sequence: CASRVAGRLGTQYF. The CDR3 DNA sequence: TGTGCCAGCAGAGTAGCGGGACGGCTGGGGACCCAGTACTTC.

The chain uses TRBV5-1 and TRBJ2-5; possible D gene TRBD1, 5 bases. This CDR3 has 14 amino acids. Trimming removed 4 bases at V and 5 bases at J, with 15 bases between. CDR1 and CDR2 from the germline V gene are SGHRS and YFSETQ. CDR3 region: CASSAGMGLETQYF. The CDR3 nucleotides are TGCGCCAGCAGCGCAGGCATGGGGCTTGAGACCCAGTACTTC.

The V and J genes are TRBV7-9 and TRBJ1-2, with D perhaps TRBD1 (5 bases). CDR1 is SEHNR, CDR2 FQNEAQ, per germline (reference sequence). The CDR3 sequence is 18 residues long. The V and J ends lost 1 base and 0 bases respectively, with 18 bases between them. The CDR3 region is CASSLDRLGASPNYGYTF. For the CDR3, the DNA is TGTGCCAGCAGCTTAGATAGGCTCGGGGCCAGCCCTAACTATGGCTACACCTTC.

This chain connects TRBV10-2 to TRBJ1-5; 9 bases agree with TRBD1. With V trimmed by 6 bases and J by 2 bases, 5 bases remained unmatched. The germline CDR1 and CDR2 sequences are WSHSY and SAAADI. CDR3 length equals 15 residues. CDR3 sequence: CASRGTGWGNQPQHF. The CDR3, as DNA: TGCGCCAGCAGGGGGACAGGGTGGGGCAATCAGCCCCAGCATTTT.

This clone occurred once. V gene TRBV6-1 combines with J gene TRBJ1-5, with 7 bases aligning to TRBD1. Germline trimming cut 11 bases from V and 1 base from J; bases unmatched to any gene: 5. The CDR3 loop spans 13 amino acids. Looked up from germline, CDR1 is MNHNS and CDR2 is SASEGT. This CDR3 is CASNRGSNQPQHF. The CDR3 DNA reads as TGTGCCTCTAACAGGGGCAGCAATCAGCCCCAGCATTTT.

The CDR3 DNA sequence: TGTGCCAGCAGCCCACCCGGGGCTGGCGAGACCCAGTACTTC. It encodes CASSPPGAGETQYF. The chain has TRBV28 and TRBJ2-5, with D perhaps matching TRBD1 or TRBD2 (5 bases each). This CDR3 region has 14 residues. Trimming pared 6 bases from V and 5 bases from J, leaving 16 bases between. Per the germline V gene, CDR1 is MDHEN and CDR2 is SYDVKM.